The clone carrying this TCR beta chain was recorded a few times. The data were taken from a study of blood T cell repertoires in COVID-19. Across the study: PBMCs, B-cell-depleted T cells, or T cells provided the cDNA or gDNA that made up the material.

This CDR3 is 15 amino acids long. CDR1 is DFQATT and CDR2 is SNEGSKA in the germline V gene (reference sequence). V lost 3 bases to trimming and J lost 5 bases; unmatched junction nucleotides: 8. The protocol was immunoSEQ multiplex PCR, while the TCRdb copy is restricted to in-frame clones and leaves out a portion. The sample includes about 200,000 clones, approximately 90% of them seen just once. This sequence joins TRBV20-1 and TRBJ1-3, with 9 bases that match TRBD1. This receptor was obtained from a woman in her twenties or thirties who had recovered from COVID-19. Material: PBMCs or T cells enriched from blood (not recorded which). This CDR3 reads CSASHPGQGRNTIYF. The CDR3 DNA reads TGCAGTGCTAGTCATCCGGGACAGGGTAGAAACACCATATATTTT.